The 3 T cell receptor beta chains below all came from one sample that was sequenced in a study of human T cells and chemical hapten exposure. TCRdb redid the calling of the RACE reads with MiXCR, one entry per CDR3 protein. The data contain 35,000 to 50,000 distinct CDR3 sequences, 4.3% of them singletons. Time point: healthy volunteer bleed at 2 weeks. Unfractionated whole blood yielded the extracted total RNA. Sequencing was done on a sample of whole blood. The receptors stem from a female donor in good health. Some clones in this sample may be carry-over from other donors' samples.

The sample holds many counts of this clonotype. The J gene is TRBJ2-2, the V gene TRBV20-1, with TRBD1 matching over 8 bases. CDR1 is DFQATT, CDR2 SNEGSKA, per germline (reference sequence). The length of the CDR3 is 14 residues. The CDR3, as DNA: TGCAGCGCCCGGACAGGGCTAAACACCGGGGAGCTGTTTTTT. This translates into CSARTGLNTGELFF.

This clonotype occurred many times. The chain couples TRBV7-9 to TRBJ1-1, with 7 bases fitting TRBD1. The CDR3 extends over 14 amino acids. V was pared by 2 bases and J by 4 bases, with 4 bases of the junction left unmatched. Germline CDR1 reads SEHNR; CDR2 reads FQNEAQ (reference sequence). The CDR3: CASSLLAGGTEAFF. The CDR3 DNA reads TGTGCCAGCAGCTTATTGGCAGGGGGCACTGAAGCTTTCTTT.

This clonotype showed up just a few times. V usage is TRBV12-3 or TRBV12-4 and J usage is TRBJ2-2; D might be TRBD2 (5 bases). V dropped 6 bases and J dropped 0 bases, with 14 bases sitting between them. The CDR3 extends over 16 amino acids. The CDR3 is CASRPPGVANTGELFF. Here the CDR3 DNA reads TGTGCCAGCAGACCTCCCGGGGTAGCGAACACCGGGGAGCTGTTTTTT.